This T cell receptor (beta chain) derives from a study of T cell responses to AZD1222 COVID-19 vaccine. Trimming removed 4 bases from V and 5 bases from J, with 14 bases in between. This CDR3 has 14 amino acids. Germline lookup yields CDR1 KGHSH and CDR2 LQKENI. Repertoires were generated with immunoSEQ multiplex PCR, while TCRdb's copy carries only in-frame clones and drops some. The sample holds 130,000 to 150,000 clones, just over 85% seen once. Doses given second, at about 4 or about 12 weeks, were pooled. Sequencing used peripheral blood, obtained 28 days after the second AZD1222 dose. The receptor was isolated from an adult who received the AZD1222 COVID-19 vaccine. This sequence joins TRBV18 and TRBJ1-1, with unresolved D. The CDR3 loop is CASSLTDGRTEAFF. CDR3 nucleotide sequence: TGTGCCAGCTCACTAACCGACGGGCGAACTGAAGCTTTCTTT.